These T cell receptor beta chains were read from a single sample in a study of control samples from healthy donors and cancer patients. Some clones are missing from TCRdb's copy, which holds only in-frame ones; the method was immunoSEQ multiplex PCR. Here the sample spans about 120,000 clones, around 92% being singletons. Input material: blood. These receptors were taken from a man aged 50 to 59 in good health. Each CDR3 is given with its conserved first and last residue. A D gene is named only where the DNA matches it firmly. Only part of the rows carry a size: once, few, many, or a class if the clone is expanded.

abundance,j_gene,d_gene,v_gene,CDR3nt,CDR3aa
.,TRBJ1-4,.,TRBV5-4,TGTGCCAGCAGCACCACAGGGAGACCTAATGAAAAACTGTTTTTT,CASSTTGRPNEKLFF
.,TRBJ2-1,TRBD1,TRBV3-1/TRBV3-2,TGTGCCAGCACTCGGGGTTGGGGACAGGGTGATACTAAAAACAGAAATGAGCAGTTCTTC,CASTRGWGQGDTKNRNEQFF
.,TRBJ1-2,.,TRBV12-3/TRBV12-4,.,CASSVGQGAGNTF
.,TRBJ1-5,.,TRBV30,TGTGCCTGGAGCACCGGGGGAAATCAGCCCCAGCATTTT,CAWSTGGNQPQHF
.,TRBJ2-7,.,TRBV2,TGTGCCAGCAGATACGGGAGCGAGCAGTACTTC,CASRYGSEQYF
.,TRBJ1-6,.,TRBV6-6,TGTGCCAGCAGTTACTCGGACCGCCTTTTGAGTCCCCTCCACTTT,CASSYSDRLLSPLHF
.,TRBJ2-5,.,TRBV2,TGTGCCAGCAGTAAGTCCACGGAAAAATTAGAGACCCAGTACTTC,CASSKSTEKLETQYF
.,TRBJ1-2,TRBD1,TRBV7-2,TGTGCCAGCAGACCAGACAGGGGGAGGTACGGCTACACCTTC,CASRPDRGRYGYTF
.,TRBJ1-1,.,TRBV29-1,TGCAGCGTTGAAGGGGGACTCGGGACCACTGAAGCTTTCTTT,CSVEGGLGTTEAFF
.,TRBJ1-1,.,TRBV6-5,TGTGCCAGCAGTTACTCCGGTGAGGCTTTCTTT,CASSYSGEAFF
.,TRBJ1-4,TRBD1,TRBV3-1/TRBV3-2,TGTGCCAGCAGCGGGGGACAGGGAGGCGAAAAACTGTTTTTT,CASSGGQGGEKLFF
.,TRBJ2-5,.,TRBV5-1,TGCGCCAGCACTGTGTTGAGTGAAGAGGAGACCCAGTACTTC,CASTVLSEEETQYF
.,TRBJ2-6,.,TRBV7-6,TGTGCCAGCAGCTTAGGAGGGCCTGGGGCCAACGTCCTGACTTTC,CASSLGGPGANVLTF
once,TRBJ1-6,TRBD1,TRBV4-3,TGCGCCAGCAGCCAAGACACAGGGGGCTATAATTCACCCCTCCACTTT,CASSQDTGGYNSPLHF
.,TRBJ2-1,.,TRBV19,TGTGCCAGTAGTATGGCGGATGAGCAGTTCTTC,CASSMADEQFF
.,TRBJ1-3,.,TRBV5-5,TGTGCCAGCAGCTTGGGACTTGGAAACACCATATATTTT,CASSLGLGNTIYF
once,TRBJ2-2,.,TRBV2,TGTGCCAGCGTGGGTCGAACGAACACCGGGGAGCTGTTTTTT,CASVGRTNTGELFF
.,TRBJ1-6,.,TRBV4-3,TGCGCCAGCAGCCAAGGGGGGCAGGGAAAAGTCGCCCTCCACTTT,CASSQGGQGKVALHF
many,TRBJ2-7,.,TRBV5-5,TGTGCCAGCAGCTTGATGGGCTACGAGCAGTACTTC,CASSLMGYEQYF
.,TRBJ1-2,.,TRBV6-6,TGTGCCAGCAGTTACTCAGAGGGGGGGAGCTATGGCTACACCTTC,CASSYSEGGSYGYTF
once,TRBJ2-3,TRBD1,TRBV3-1/TRBV3-2,TGTGCCAGCGGGACAGGGGCCCCTAGCACAGATACGCAGTATTTT,CASGTGAPSTDTQYF
.,TRBJ1-5,.,TRBV27,TGTGCCAGCAGAGACCGCAATCAGCCCCAGCATTTT,CASRDRNQPQHF
.,TRBJ1-3,TRBD1,TRBV19,TGTGCCAGTACCCCGGACAGGGCTGGAAACACCATATATTTT,CASTPDRAGNTIYF
.,TRBJ1-1,.,TRBV6-1,TGTGCCAGCAGTGAAGCCGGGATGAACACTGAAGCTTTCTTT,CASSEAGMNTEAFF
.,TRBJ2-7,.,TRBV7-2,TGTGCCAGCAGATTCACTATAGGGGACTCTCCCTACGAGCAGTACTTC,CASRFTIGDSPYEQYF
.,TRBJ1-2,.,TRBV6-2/TRBV6-3,TGTGCCAGCAGTCCCAGCGGGGCCCAACGCGGCTACACCTTC,CASSPSGAQRGYTF
.,TRBJ1-5,.,TRBV4-3,TGCGCCAGCAGCCAAAACCCACTCACAGGGACTCAGCCCCAGCATTTT,CASSQNPLTGTQPQHF
.,TRBJ2-1,.,TRBV9,TGTGCCAGCAGCGCCGGACAGCCGTACAATGAGCAGTTCTTC,CASSAGQPYNEQFF
.,TRBJ1-2,.,TRBV18,TGTGCCAGCTCACCCAAAGGATTAGGCTATGGCTACACCTTC,CASSPKGLGYGYTF
few,TRBJ2-5,TRBD2,TRBV6-5,TGTGCCAGCAGTTACTCCAGCGGGGGTAATCCAGAGACCCAGTACTTC,CASSYSSGGNPETQYF
.,TRBJ1-2,.,TRBV28,TGTGCCAGCACCCAGGCCAGGGTAATGTATGGCTACACCTTC,CASTQARVMYGYTF
.,TRBJ2-6,TRBD2,TRBV18,TGTGCCAGCTCACCACGAATTCTAGCGGGGGACTCTGGGGCCAACGTCCTGACTTTC,CASSPRILAGDSGANVLTF
.,TRBJ1-2,.,TRBV6-2/TRBV6-3,TGTGCCAGCAGTTATCCCGAAGTACGTCTGAGTGGCTACACCTTC,CASSYPEVRLSGYTF
.,TRBJ2-7,TRBD2,TRBV7-9,TGTGCCAGCAGCCCCCGGGAGGGCAGCTCCTACGAGCAGTACTTC,CASSPREGSSYEQYF
.,TRBJ1-5,.,TRBV15,TGTGCCACCAGCAGGGTCCCTCACAATCAGCCCCAGCATTTT,CATSRVPHNQPQHF
.,TRBJ1-2,.,TRBV2,TGTGCCAGCAGTTACAGGGATCGCTACACCTTC,CASSYRDRYTF
.,TRBJ2-7,.,TRBV7-2,TGTGCCAGCAGCTTAGGGGTGACGGGGTCCTACGAGCAGTACTTC,CASSLGVTGSYEQYF
once,TRBJ1-5,TRBD1,TRBV15,TGTGCCACCAGCAGAGATATCACAGGGGCCTCTAGCAATCAGCCCCAGCATTTT,CATSRDITGASSNQPQHF
.,TRBJ2-5,TRBD2,TRBV3-1/TRBV3-2,TGTGCCAGCAGCCAAGATCGACTAGCGGGGGGTGAGACCCAGTACTTC,CASSQDRLAGGETQYF
.,TRBJ2-6,.,TRBV6-6,TGTGCCAGCAGTTACTCAGGGGATTCCGGGGCCAACGTCCTGACTTTC,CASSYSGDSGANVLTF
once,TRBJ2-3,TRBD1,TRBV28,TGTGCCAGCAGTTTGGACAGGGCACGCACAGATACGCAGTATTTT,CASSLDRARTDTQYF
.,TRBJ1-2,.,TRBV5-4,TGTGCCAGCAAAGATGGTTTTGGGGGGAGTGGCTACACCTTC,CASKDGFGGSGYTF
.,TRBJ1-6,.,TRBV7-8,TGTGCCAGCAGCTCCTGGGGGGCTTCCTATAATTCACCCCTCCACTTT,CASSSWGASYNSPLHF
.,TRBJ1-2,TRBD1,TRBV12-3/TRBV12-4,TGTGCCAGCGCGACAGGGATTAACTATGGCTACACCTTC,CASATGINYGYTF
once,TRBJ1-2,.,TRBV19,TGTGCCAGTAGTATCCCAGGGGCCGACTTCTATGGCTACACCTTC,CASSIPGADFYGYTF
few,TRBJ1-1,.,TRBV28,TGTGCCAGCAGCCGATCGTGGGTAATGAACACTGAAGCTTTCTTT,CASSRSWVMNTEAFF
.,TRBJ2-5,.,TRBV18,TGTGCCAGCTCATCCAACCAAGAGACCCAGTACTTC,CASSSNQETQYF
.,TRBJ2-1,TRBD1,TRBV11-2,TGTGCCAGCAGCTCCCCGAGGACAGGGGGTGAGCAGTTCTTC,CASSSPRTGGEQFF
.,TRBJ1-2,.,TRBV19,TGTGCCAGTAGTATAGTTCCAGCGGCGAGCGGCTACACCTTC,CASSIVPAASGYTF
.,TRBJ1-2,TRBD1,TRBV5-5,TGTGCCAGCAGCTTACAGGGGAATGGCTACACCTTC,CASSLQGNGYTF
.,TRBJ2-1,TRBD1,TRBV6-2/TRBV6-3,TGTGCCAGCAGTCTACAGGGGAGCTCCTACAATGAGCAGTTCTTC,CASSLQGSSYNEQFF
.,TRBJ2-1,TRBD2,TRBV5-1,TGCGCCAGCAGCAAGGGAGCGGGGGGGCCCTATGAGCAGTTCTTC,CASSKGAGGPYEQFF
.,TRBJ1-6,.,TRBV9,TGTGCCAGCAGCGGGGGCGGGGCGGCGAATTCACCCCTCCACTTT,CASSGGGAANSPLHF
.,TRBJ2-3,TRBD1,TRBV5-1,TGCGCCAGCAGCCCAGACAGGGCCACAGATACGCAGTATTTT,CASSPDRATDTQYF
.,TRBJ2-7,.,TRBV29-1,TGCAGCGTTGACGGCAACTCCTACGAGCAGTACTTC,CSVDGNSYEQYF
.,TRBJ2-7,TRBD1,TRBV4-1,TGCGCCAGCAGCCATTTGACAGGGCCCCAACGCGAGCAGTACTTC,CASSHLTGPQREQYF
.,TRBJ2-5,.,TRBV12-3/TRBV12-4,TGTGCCAGCACCCTGGGGGAGACCCAGTACTTC,CASTLGETQYF
.,TRBJ1-1,.,TRBV5-4,TGTGCCAGCAGCTTGGGCAGGGAAGCTTTCTTT,CASSLGREAFF
.,TRBJ2-5,TRBD1,TRBV6-6,TGTGCCAGCAGTCGACAGGACAGGGTGGGGAAGACCCAGTACTTC,CASSRQDRVGKTQYF
.,TRBJ2-2,TRBD1,TRBV7-9,TGTGCCAGCAGCTCCGGTAATGGACAGGGGGAGTTGACCGGGGAGCTGTTTTTT,CASSSGNGQGELTGELFF